These 30 T cell receptor beta chains were all obtained from the same sample, sequenced in a study of T cells in Graves' hyperthyroidism and ophthalmopathy (dated by TCRdb to the late 2010s). Libraries were prepared through multiplex PCR. The listed sequencing device is Illumina HiSeq 2000. The TCR beta CDR3 regions were amplified from the RNA transcripts. The first round of RT-PCR for the TCR CDR3 was performed with the HTBI primer set and the Qiagen OneStep RT-PCR kit. TCRdb applied fastp at Q25 and MiXCR to the public reads, then kept only in-frame beta chains. Under each unique CDR3 protein, matching rows form one entry showing the most common genes and DNA. This sample lists approximately 400,000 distinct CDR3 sequences; about 14% were detected once. The top ten clonotypes cover 25% to 30% of the sample. What was sequenced was blood. These receptors originate from a man over 45 with Graves' ophthalmopathy.

This clonotype was recorded only once. V gene TRBV5-4 combines with J gene TRBJ2-7; the D gene is possibly TRBD2 (7 bases). The better agreement between TRBJ2-1 and the DNA end casts doubt on the J call. From germline, CDR1 is SGHNT and CDR2 YYREEE (reference sequence). The CDR3 totals 14 residues. Here the CDR3 reads CASSLGGPSYEQFF. The CDR3 DNA follows: TGTGCCAGCAGCCTGGGGGGGCCCTCCTACGAGCAGTTCTTC.

This clonotype turned up a few times. The chain uses TRBV4-1 and TRBJ1-6; D is unresolved. Germline V CDR1 and CDR2: MGHRA, YSYEKL. Trimming pared 4 bases from V and 0 bases from J, leaving 19 bases between. The CDR3 has 19 residues. CDR3 bases: TGCGCCAGCAGCCTAAACACGGACGGATCGAGCTCCTATAATTCACCCCTCCACTTT. Translation gives CASSLNTDGSSSYNSPLHF.

The V gene is TRBV5-6, the J gene TRBJ1-6, with D uncertain. Trimming removed 2 bases from V and 5 bases from J, with 11 bases in between. The CDR3 is made up of 15 amino acids. Germline CDR1 SGHDT, CDR2 YYEEEE. Here the CDR3 reads CASSLRAVNNSPLHF. The CDR3 DNA reads as TGTGCCAGCAGCTTAAGGGCTGTAAATAATTCACCCCTCCACTTT.

This clonotype was found many times. The rearrangement uses TRBV11-2 and TRBJ2-2; D not resolved. Looked up from germline, CDR1 is SGHAT and CDR2 is FQNNGV. The CDR3 sequence is 12 residues long. Trimming stripped 5 bases from V and 9 bases from J, with 10 bases between. The CDR3 nucleotides are TGTGCCAGCAGCCATTCTTCCAGGGAGCTGTTTTTT. Protein: CASSHSSRELFF.

This clonotype turned up a few times. The chain combines TRBV10-2 with TRBJ2-7, with TRBD1 identical over 9 bases. Germline V gene data show CDR1 as WSHSY and CDR2 as SAAADI. Trimming at V came to 6 bases and at J to 1 base, leaving 7 bases not matched to a gene. The CDR3 has 15 amino acids. The chain's CDR3 is CASREDRGSSYEQYF. The CDR3 nucleotides are TGCGCCAGCAGGGAGGACAGGGGTTCTTCCTACGAGCAGTACTTC.

The V and J genes are TRBV28 and TRBJ2-5; no firm D call. The germline V and J ends were trimmed by 5 bases and 10 bases, with 8 bases remaining between them. This CDR3 contains 10 residues. The germline gives CDR1 MDHEN, CDR2 SYDVKM. The CDR3 here is CASSPSCQYF. In DNA, the CDR3 is TGTGCCAGCAGTCCCTCCTGCCAGTACTTC. Combining the CDR3 with reference TRBV28 and TRBJ2-5 gives the whole variable domain DVKVTQSSRYLVKRTGEKVFLECVQDMDHENMFWYRQDPGLGLRLIYFSYDVKMKEKGDIPEGYSVSREKKERFSLILESASTNQTSMYLCASSPSCQYFGPGTRLLVL.

This clonotype was recorded a few times. CDR3 region: CASMPGGQAASGANVLTF. The CDR3 region has the DNA TGTGCCAGCATGCCTGGGGGACAGGCTGCCTCTGGGGCCAACGTCCTGACTTTC. This rearrangement joins TRBV6-1 to TRBJ2-6, with TRBD1 identical over 8 bases. CDR3 length: 18 amino acids. Germline V gives CDR1 MNHNS, CDR2 SASEGT. V was clipped by 7 bases and J by 0 bases; unmatched bases: 11.

This clonotype was seen ten or more times. Written as DNA, the CDR3 is TGCAGTGCTAGCCGGTCTGCTAGCGAGCAGTACTTC. Encoded protein: CSASRSASEQYF. This rearrangement joins TRBV20-1 to TRBJ2-7; D unresolved. The germline V gene encodes CDR1 DFQATT and CDR2 SNEGSKA (reference sequence). V dropped 3 bases and J dropped 6 bases, with 12 bases sitting between them. The CDR3 length is 12 residues.

DNA for the CDR3: TGTGCCAGCAGTAATCCCGGACAGGCCCCTAACTATGGCTACACCTTC. This translates into CASSNPGQAPNYGYTF. The chain has TRBV6-1 and TRBJ1-2; 7 bases match TRBD1. V shed 5 bases, J shed 0 bases, and the junction held 9 bases outside the gene matches. This CDR3 has 16 amino acids. Germline V gene lookup returns CDR1 MNHNS and CDR2 SASEGT.

V gene TRBV7-3 combines with J gene TRBJ2-3; D remains unclear. The CDR3 sequence is 16 residues long. CDR1 is SGHTA, CDR2 FQGTGA, per germline. Trimming stripped 5 bases from V and 2 bases from J, with 17 bases between. The CDR3 is CASSSGVGSHTDTQYF. For the CDR3, the DNA is TGTGCCAGCAGCAGTGGGGTGGGCTCCCACACAGATACGCAGTATTTT.

This clonotype was counted ten times or more. V gene TRBV28 combines with J gene TRBJ2-7; 7 nucleotides agree with TRBD1. Trimming removed 7 bases from V and 3 bases from J; junction bases left unmatched: 9. CDR1 is MDHEN, CDR2 SYDVKM, per germline. There are 14 residues in the CDR3. For the CDR3, the DNA is TGTGCCAGCAAGCCCGTGGACAGGTTCTACGAGCAGTACTTC. Translation gives CASKPVDRFYEQYF.

The chain links TRBV4-1 to TRBJ1-2; a weak D match, TRBD1 (6 bases). The CDR3 extends over 15 amino acids. Germline-derived CDR1 and CDR2 are MGHRA and YSYEKL. V was pared by 0 bases and J by 4 bases, with 12 bases between. The CDR3 sequence is CASSQEGARGYGYTF. The CDR3 coding sequence is TGCGCCAGCAGCCAAGAGGGGGCGCGGGGCTATGGCTACACCTTC.

This clonotype was recorded at least ten times. The V call is TRBV11-1, the J call TRBJ2-3, with D hard to call. V dropped 4 bases and J dropped 3 bases, with 17 bases sitting between them. Germline V lookup: CDR1 SGHAT, CDR2 FQDESV (reference sequence). This CDR3 has 16 residues. CDR3 nucleotide sequence: TGTGCCAGCAGCTCTCGCCTCCCCACCGGGACAGATACGCAGTATTTT. Translation gives CASSSRLPTGTDTQYF.

This clonotype was counted at least ten times. The chain links TRBV12-3 or TRBV12-4 to TRBJ2-5, with unresolved D. This CDR3 comprises 12 residues. The V end was cut by 5 bases, the J end by 6 bases, with 10 bases between. The CDR3 reads CASSTIRQTQYF. The CDR3 nucleotides read TGTGCCAGCAGTACGATTAGGCAGACCCAGTACTTC.

This clonotype was seen at least ten times. V is TRBV7-8 and J is TRBJ2-7, with D unclear. V was cut by 3 bases and J by 6 bases, with 12 bases left in between. The CDR3 length is 13 residues. CDR1 and CDR2 (germline): SGHVS, FQNEAQ. The CDR3 loop reads CASSLVTVGEQYF. The DNA of the CDR3 is TGTGCCAGCAGCTTGGTCACTGTAGGCGAGCAGTACTTC.

CDR3 region: CASAGIMNTEAFF. As DNA, the CDR3 is TGTGCCAGCGCGGGGATCATGAACACTGAAGCTTTCTTT. The chain uses TRBV19 and TRBJ1-1, with D unclear. In germline, CDR1 is LNHDA, CDR2 SQIVND (reference sequence). V lost 9 bases and J lost 0, with 11 bases in between. This CDR3 is built from 13 residues.

This clonotype has more than one count but fewer than ten. This sequence joins TRBV4-1 and TRBJ2-3, with 9 bases identical to TRBD1. Germline lookup yields CDR1 MGHRA and CDR2 YSYEKL. Losses at the gene ends were 2 bases for V and 4 bases for J; bases not matched to a gene: 7. The CDR3 contains 16 residues. The CDR3 bases are TGCGCCAGCAGCCAATCTAGGGGACAGGGTTCAGATACGCAGTATTTT. It yields the protein CASSQSRGQGSDTQYF.

This clonotype has at least ten counts. The rearrangement uses TRBV5-1 and TRBJ2-7, with a tentative D call TRBD1 (6 bases). The ends were cut back, 0 bases at V and 5 bases at J, with 9 bases in the middle. The CDR3 has 13 residues. CDR1 and CDR2 from the germline V gene are SGHRS and YFSETQ. Here the CDR3 DNA reads TGCGCCAGCAGCTTGGACGCAGGGGACGAGCAGTACTTC. The encoded protein is CASSLDAGDEQYF.

Many counts were recorded for this clonotype. The J gene is TRBJ2-2, the V gene TRBV28; no clear D gene. Germline values: CDR1 MDHEN, CDR2 SYDVKM. The CDR3 has 16 amino acids. V was cut by 3 bases and J by 0 bases, with 11 bases left in between. DNA for the CDR3: TGTGCCAGCAGTTTGTCATACAGAACGAACACCGGGGAGCTGTTTTTT. Encoded protein: CASSLSYRTNTGELFF. Full variable domain (rest looked up from reference TRBV28 and TRBJ2-2): DVKVTQSSRYLVKRTGEKVFLECVQDMDHENMFWYRQDPGLGLRLIYFSYDVKMKEKGDIPEGYSVSREKKERFSLILESASTNQTSMYLCASSLSYRTNTGELFFGEGSRLTVL.

This clonotype was observed a few times. The rearrangement uses TRBV29-1 and TRBJ2-1, with TRBD1 identical over 8 bases. CDR1 is SQVTM, CDR2 ANQGSEA, per germline. V was pared by 6 bases and J by 6 bases, with 10 bases of the junction left unmatched. CDR3 length: 14 residues. CDR3: CSVEDRVVFNEQFF. CDR3 DNA sequence: TGCAGCGTGGAGGACAGGGTAGTTTTCAATGAGCAGTTCTTC.

This clonotype was seen at least ten times. This chain links TRBV11-2 with TRBJ2-7; D is ambiguous. The CDR3 spans 14 residues. Germline V gives CDR1 SGHAT, CDR2 FQNNGV. Trimming stripped 1 base from V and 1 base from J, with 8 bases between. CDR3 protein: CASSLVGPSYEQYF. CDR3 in DNA: TGTGCCAGCAGCTTAGTTGGCCCGTCCTACGAGCAGTACTTC.

To note about this clonotype: Just one base apart from a much larger clone, this may be a read error. The chain has TRBV28 and TRBJ2-1, with D possibly TRBD2 on 6 matching bases. The CDR3 has 15 amino acids. Germline V gene data show CDR1 as MDHEN and CDR2 as SYDVKM. CDR3 residues: CASRGGDSSYSEQFF. The CDR3 bases are TGTGCCAGCAGGGGCGGGGATAGCTCCTACAGTGAGCAGTTCTTC.

This clonotype was recorded once. The chain has TRBV20-1 and TRBJ2-1; 11 positions match TRBD2. V was pared by 3 bases and J by 5 bases, with 6 bases of the junction left unmatched. This CDR3 has 15 amino acids. The germline CDR1 and CDR2 sequences are DFQATT and SNEGSKA (reference sequence). The CDR3 spells CSASVLAGEDNEQFF. DNA of the CDR3: TGCAGTGCTAGCGTACTAGCGGGAGAGGACAATGAGCAGTTCTTC.

This clonotype showed up many times. The gene calls are TRBV20-1 and TRBJ1-2; 7 positions match TRBD1. The germline V gene encodes CDR1 DFQATT and CDR2 SNEGSKA (reference sequence). The CDR3 has 17 amino acids. After removal of 3 bases from V and 7 bases from J, the junction contained 20 bases not matched to a gene. In DNA form, the CDR3 reads TGCAGTGCTAGGGACCAATCCGGGACAGTGCGTGACCTTGGCTACACCTTC. It encodes CSARDQSGTVRDLGYTF.

As concerns this clonotype: A much larger clone is a single base away; this may be a read error. The gene calls are TRBV20-1 and TRBJ2-7, with a possible D match to TRBD2 (6 bases). The CDR3 loop spans 13 amino acids. The V end was cut by 3 bases, the J end by 0 bases, with 9 bases between. Germline CDR1 DFQATT, CDR2 SNEGSKA (reference sequence). The CDR3 DNA reads as TGCAGTGCTAGGGTAGCGGACTCCTACGAGCAGTACTTC. This gives the protein CSARVADSYEQYF.

The chain combines TRBV7-6 with TRBJ1-1; no reliable D call. This CDR3 region has 15 residues. Germline CDR1 SGHVS, CDR2 FNYEAQ. Trimming stripped 1 base from V and 0 bases from J, with 9 bases between. CDR3: CASSLEGGMNTEAFF. Written as DNA, the CDR3 is TGTGCCAGCAGCTTAGAGGGTGGCATGAACACTGAAGCTTTCTTT. The variable domain in full, with the rest retrieved from reference TRBV7-6 and TRBJ1-1, is GAGVSQSPRYKVTKRGQDVALRCDPISGHVSLYWYRQALGQGPEFLTYFNYEAQQDKSGLPNDRFSAERPEGSISTLTIQRTEQRDSAMYRCASSLEGGMNTEAFFGQGTRLTVV.

In DNA form, the CDR3 reads TGTGCCACCAGTGAGTCCCGACACGTTGGCTACACCTTC. This gives the protein CATSESRHVGYTF. The chain couples TRBV24-1 to TRBJ1-2; D not resolved. Germline V gene data show CDR1 as KGHDR and CDR2 as SFDVKD. The CDR3 totals 13 residues. The ends were cut back, 4 bases at V and 7 bases at J, with 12 bases in the middle.

In this sample, this clonotype turned up many times. The chain joins TRBV28 to TRBJ1-1, with 9 bases that match TRBD1. V dropped 7 bases and J dropped 0; count of bases not matched to a gene: 3. CDR1 MDHEN and CDR2 SYDVKM come from the germline V gene. The CDR3 runs 14 residues. Written as DNA, the CDR3 is TGTGCCAGCATCACAGGGGGCATGAACACTGAAGCTTTCTTT. Its protein product is CASITGGMNTEAFF. The variable domain in full, completed from reference TRBV28 and TRBJ1-1, reads DVKVTQSSRYLVKRTGEKVFLECVQDMDHENMFWYRQDPGLGLRLIYFSYDVKMKEKGDIPEGYSVSREKKERFSLILESASTNQTSMYLCASITGGMNTEAFFGQGTRLTVV.

This clonotype was observed many times. The chain employs TRBV27 and TRBJ1-2; 10 nucleotides align to TRBD1. Per germline, CDR1 MNHEY and CDR2 SMNVEV (reference sequence). This CDR3 has 14 amino acids. The trim removed 4 bases at V and 7 bases at J, leaving 6 bases unmatched. The CDR3 here is CASSSDRGFVGYTF. For the CDR3, the DNA is TGTGCCAGCAGTTCGGACAGGGGGTTTGTTGGCTACACCTTC.

A few counts support this clonotype. One junction end disagrees with the germline gene, perhaps due to a read error. The chain has TRBV7-9 and TRBJ2-1, with a tentative D call TRBD1 (5 bases). This CDR3 has 17 amino acids. Germline CDR1 SEHNR, CDR2 FQNEAQ (reference sequence). DNA for the CDR3: TGTGCCAGCAGCTTAGTTGGCAGGGTAGGCTCCCACAATGAGCAGTTCTTC. This codes for CASSLVGRVGSHNEQFF.